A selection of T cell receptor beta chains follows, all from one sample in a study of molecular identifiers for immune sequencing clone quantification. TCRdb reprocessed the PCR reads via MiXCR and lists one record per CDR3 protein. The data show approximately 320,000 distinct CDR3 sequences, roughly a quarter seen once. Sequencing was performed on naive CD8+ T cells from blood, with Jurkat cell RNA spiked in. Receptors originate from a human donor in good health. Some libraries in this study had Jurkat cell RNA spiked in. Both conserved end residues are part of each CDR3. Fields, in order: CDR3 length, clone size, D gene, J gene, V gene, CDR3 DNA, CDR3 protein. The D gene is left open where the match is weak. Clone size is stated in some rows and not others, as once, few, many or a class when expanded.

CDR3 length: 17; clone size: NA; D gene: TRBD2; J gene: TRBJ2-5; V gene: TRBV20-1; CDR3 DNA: TGCAGTGCTAGAGATTTACCCGCTAGCGGGAGGGGTCCCACCCAGTACTTC; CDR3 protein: CSARDLPASGRGPTQYF
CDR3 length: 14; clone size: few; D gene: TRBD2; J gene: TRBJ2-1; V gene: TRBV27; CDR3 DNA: TGTGCCAGCAGTTGGGCTAGCGGGATGGATGAGCAGTTCTTC; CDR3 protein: CASSWASGMDEQFF
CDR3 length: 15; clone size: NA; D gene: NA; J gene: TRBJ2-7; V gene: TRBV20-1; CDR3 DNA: TGCAGTGCTAGAGGCGACAGCACTGTCTCCTACGAGCAGTACTTC; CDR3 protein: CSARGDSTVSYEQYF
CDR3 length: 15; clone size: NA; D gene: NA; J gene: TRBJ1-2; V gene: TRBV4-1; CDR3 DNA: TGCGCCAGCAGCCAAGATATCGGGGCGGGCTATGGCTACACCTTC; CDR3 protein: CASSQDIGAGYGYTF
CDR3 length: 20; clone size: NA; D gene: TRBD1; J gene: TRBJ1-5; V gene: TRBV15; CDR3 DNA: TGTGCCACCAGCGAAGAACCGCCGCCGACAGGGGGCATGGGCAATCCGCCCCAGCATTTT; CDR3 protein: CATSEEPPPTGGMGNPPQHF
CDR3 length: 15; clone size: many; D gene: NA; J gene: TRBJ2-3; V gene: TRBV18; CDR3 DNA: TGTGCCAGCTCACCTGACTGGCAGGTCACAGATACGCAGTATTTT; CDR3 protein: CASSPDWQVTDTQYF
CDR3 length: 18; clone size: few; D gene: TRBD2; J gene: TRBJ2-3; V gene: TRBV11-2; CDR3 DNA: TGTGCCAGCAGCGCGCACCTAGCGGGGGGCCTCCCCACAGATACGCAGTATTTT; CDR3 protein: CASSAHLAGGLPTDTQYF
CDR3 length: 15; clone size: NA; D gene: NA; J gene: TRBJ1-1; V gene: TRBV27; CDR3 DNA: TGTGCCAGCAGTTGGGGTCCGGGATGGAGCACTGAAGCTTTCTTT; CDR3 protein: CASSWGPGWSTEAFF
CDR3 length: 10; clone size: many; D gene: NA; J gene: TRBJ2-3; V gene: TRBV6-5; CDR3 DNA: TGTGCCACGAAGGGGGATACGCAGTATTTT; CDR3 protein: CATKGDTQYF
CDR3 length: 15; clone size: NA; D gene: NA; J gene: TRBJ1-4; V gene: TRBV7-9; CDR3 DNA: TGTGCCAGCAGCCCCGTGGACAGAATTAATGAAAAACTGTTTTTT; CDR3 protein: CASSPVDRINEKLFF
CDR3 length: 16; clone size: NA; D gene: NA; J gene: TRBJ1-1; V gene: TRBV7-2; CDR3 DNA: TGTGCCCGCGGCTTATTCGGAGGAATCATGAACACTGAAGCTTTCTTT; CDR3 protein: CARGLFGGIMNTEAFF
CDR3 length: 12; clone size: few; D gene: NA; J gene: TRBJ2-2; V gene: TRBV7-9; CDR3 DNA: TGTGCCAGCAGCTCGGAGGGCGGGGAGCTGTTTTTT; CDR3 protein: CASSSEGGELFF
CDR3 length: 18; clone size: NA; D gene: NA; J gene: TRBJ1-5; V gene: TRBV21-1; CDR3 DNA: TGTGCCAGCAGCAAGAAGTTTGATTGGACAGGGAAGGGCCAGCCCCAGCATTTT; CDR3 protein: CASSKKFDWTGKGQPQHF
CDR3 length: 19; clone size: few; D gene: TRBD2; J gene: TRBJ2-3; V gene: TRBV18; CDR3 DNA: TGTGCCAGCTCACCACCTCCGGGCGGGGCGGGGGAGAGCACAGATACGCAGTATTTT; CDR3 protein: CASSPPPGGAGESTDTQYF
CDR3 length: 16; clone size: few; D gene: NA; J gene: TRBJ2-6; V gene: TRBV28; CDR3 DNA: TGTGCCAGCGGAAACACAGGGCTCTCTGGGGCCAACGTCCTGACTTTC; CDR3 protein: CASGNTGLSGANVLTF
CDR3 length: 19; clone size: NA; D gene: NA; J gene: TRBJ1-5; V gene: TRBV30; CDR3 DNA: TGTGCCTGGAGCCCGTTTGAGACAGACGCAGTTTATAGCAATCAGCCCCAGCATTTT; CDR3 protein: CAWSPFETDAVYSNQPQHF
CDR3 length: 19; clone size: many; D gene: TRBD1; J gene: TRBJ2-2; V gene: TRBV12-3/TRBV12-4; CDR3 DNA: TGTGCCAGCAGCCCCGACACTGGACCGGGACAGGTTAACACCGGGGAGCTGTTTTTT; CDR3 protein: CASSPDTGPGQVNTGELFF
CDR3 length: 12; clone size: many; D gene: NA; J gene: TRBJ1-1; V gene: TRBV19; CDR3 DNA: TGTGCCAGCAGTTACAGGACCACTGAAGCTTTCTTT; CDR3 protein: CASSYRTTEAFF
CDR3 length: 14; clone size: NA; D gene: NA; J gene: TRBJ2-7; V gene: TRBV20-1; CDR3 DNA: TGCAGTGCTAGGGAGGACCGGGGGCGTTGGGAGCAGTACTTC; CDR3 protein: CSAREDRGRWEQYF
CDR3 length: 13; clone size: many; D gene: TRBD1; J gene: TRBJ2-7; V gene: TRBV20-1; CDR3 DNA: TGCAGTGCATTAACAGGGGCTGGGTACGAGCAGTACTTC; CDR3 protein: CSALTGAGYEQYF
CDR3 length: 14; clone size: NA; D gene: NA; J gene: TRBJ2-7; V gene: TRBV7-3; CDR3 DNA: TGTGCCAGCGCCTCCGGGGCGGGTAGCTACGAGCAGTACTTC; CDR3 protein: CASASGAGSYEQYF
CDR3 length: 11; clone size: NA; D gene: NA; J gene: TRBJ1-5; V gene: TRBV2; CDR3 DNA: TGTGCCAGTAACACAGATCAGCCCCAGCATTTT; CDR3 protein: CASNTDQPQHF
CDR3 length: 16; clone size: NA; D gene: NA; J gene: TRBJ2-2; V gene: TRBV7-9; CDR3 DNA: TGTGCCAGCAGCTTTCTGAGGGGTCAGAACACCGGGGAGCTGTTTTTT; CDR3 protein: CASSFLRGQNTGELFF
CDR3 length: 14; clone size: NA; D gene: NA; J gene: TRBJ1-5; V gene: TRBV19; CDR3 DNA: TGTGCCAGTAGCACGGGACAATTTGGTCAGCCCCAGCATTTT; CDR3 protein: CASSTGQFGQPQHF
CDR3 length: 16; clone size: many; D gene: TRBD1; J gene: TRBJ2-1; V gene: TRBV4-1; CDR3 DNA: TGCGCCAGCAGCCAACTGGGACAGGGGTCCAACAATGAGCAGTTCTTC; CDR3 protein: CASSQLGQGSNNEQFF
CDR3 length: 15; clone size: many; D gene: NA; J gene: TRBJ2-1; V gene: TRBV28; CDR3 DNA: TGTGCCAGCAGCTTATACACAGAGTCCTACAATGAGCAGTTCTTC; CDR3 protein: CASSLYTESYNEQFF